This T cell receptor beta chain was sequenced during a study of PD-1 blockade in mismatch repair-deficient tumors. Study context: Patients had about eleven mismatch repair-deficient cancer types and were previously treated and progressing.

General study findings and limits: After pembrolizumab, tumor-resident clones rose rapidly, then generally contracted before radiologic responses.

Measured with immunoSEQ multiplex PCR; TCRdb has only the in-frame clones, and not every one. The data contain roughly 70,000 clones, approximately 82% of them singletons. With regard to this clone: Its cognate antigen is unknown.

Sequencing was performed on peripheral blood, taken 2 weeks after starting pembrolizumab. The source of this sequence is an adult with mismatch repair-deficient cancer.

CDR3 nucleotides: TGTGCCAGCAGCCGAGGGGGCGCGGAGACCCAGTACTTC. Amino acids: CASSRGGAETQYF. This sequence joins TRBV6-5 and TRBJ2-5; the match to TRBD1 covers 7 bases. The V gene end was trimmed by 6 bases and the J gene end by 5 bases; junction bases not matched to a gene: 6. The CDR3 length is 13 residues. Germline lookup yields CDR1 MNHEY and CDR2 SVGAGI.